These 27 T cell receptor beta chains were sequenced from one sample in a study of T cells in Graves' hyperthyroidism and ophthalmopathy. The CDR3 regions of TCR beta were amplified from RNA transcripts. Carried out on the TCR CDR3, a first-round RT-PCR used the HTBI primer set. TCRdb fed the multiplex PCR reads into MiXCR, producing one record per CDR3 protein. The repertoire holds 650,000 to 700,000 distinct CDR3 sequences, 17% seen once, with 15% in the top ten. Sequencing input: blood. The source of these receptors is a middle-aged man with Graves' hyperthyroidism.

The chain carries TRBV7-8 and TRBJ2-2; maybe TRBD1 (5 bases). The CDR3 runs 13 residues. V lost 5 bases and J lost 9, with 13 bases in between. Germline CDR1 reads SGHVS; CDR2 reads FQNEAQ. The CDR3 reads CASSTRVSRELFF. CDR3 bases: TGTGCCAGCAGCACCAGGGTTTCCCGGGAGCTGTTTTTT.

The genes are TRBV6-1 and TRBJ1-4, with D possibly being TRBD1 (6 bases). The CDR3 has 15 residues. CDR1 and CDR2 from the germline V gene are MNHNS and SASEGT. The V end lost 5 bases, the J end lost 6 bases, and 16 bases lay between the germline ends. CDR3 coding DNA: TGTGCCAGCAGTCCCCCGAGGGGGGGCTATGAAAAACTGTTTTTT. Translation gives CASSPPRGGYEKLFF.

This clonotype has a count of ten or more. The chain is built from TRBV2 and TRBJ2-1, with 10 positions matching TRBD2. After removal of 5 bases from V and 4 bases from J, the junction contained 5 bases not matched to a gene. The CDR3 sequence is 15 residues long. Germline lookup yields CDR1 SNHLY and CDR2 FYNNEI. DNA of the CDR3: TGTGCCAGCAGTCAGCGGGAGGGCGGGTACAATGAGCAGTTCTTC. Its translation is CASSQREGGYNEQFF.

This clonotype was counted only a few times. The CDR3 reads CASSHTWVRVKTQYF. The CDR3 DNA reads as TGTGCCAGCAGCCATACTTGGGTCCGCGTGAAGACCCAGTACTTC. This sequence joins TRBV7-9 and TRBJ2-5, with D unclear. CDR3 length: 15 residues. From germline, CDR1 is SEHNR and CDR2 FQNEAQ (reference sequence). V was pared by 5 bases and J by 6 bases, with 19 bases between.

J is TRBJ1-2 and V is TRBV12-3 or TRBV12-4; possibly TRBD1 for D (5 bases). Trimming cost V 3 bases and J 8 bases, with 16 bases left between them. This CDR3 is built from 14 residues. The DNA of the CDR3 is TGTGCCAGCAGTTTGGCGGCGGGGGGATGGGGCTACACCTTC. Translated: CASSLAAGGWGYTF.

Regarding this clonotype: A junction end diverges from the germline sequence, so it may reflect a read error. The chain joins TRBV5-1 to TRBJ1-1; perhaps TRBD1 as D (5 bases). The CDR3 sequence is 15 residues long. Germline CDR1 is SGHRS and CDR2 is YFSETQ. CDR3 protein: CASSLVSGINTETFF. The DNA of the CDR3 is TGCGCCAGCAGCTTGGTGTCAGGGATAAACACTGAAACTTTCTTT.

The chain employs TRBV7-9 and TRBJ1-1; D gene unclear. The CDR3 sequence is 15 residues long. CDR1 is SEHNR and CDR2 is FQNEAQ in the germline V gene (reference sequence). The V gene lost 3 bases and the J gene lost 9 bases, with 20 bases spanning the gap. CDR3 residues: CASSFSNVPVAKAFF. The CDR3, as DNA: TGTGCCAGCAGCTTCTCTAACGTGCCGGTAGCTAAAGCTTTCTTT. The full variable domain, its missing parts supplied by reference TRBV7-9 and TRBJ1-1, is DTGVSQNPRHKITKRGQNVTFRCDPISEHNRLYWYRQTLGQGPEFLTYFQNEAQLEKSRLLSDRFSAERPKGSFSTLEIQRTEQGDSAMYLCASSFSNVPVAKAFFGQGTRLTVV.

This clonotype was observed many times. The V call is TRBV6-1, the J call TRBJ2-3; possible D gene TRBD1, 5 bases. Trimming took 6 bases from V and 0 from J, leaving 22 bases between them. CDR3 length equals 18 residues. Germline CDR1 MNHNS, CDR2 SASEGT. The CDR3 spells CASSPGPVYSRSTDTQYF. The CDR3 region has the DNA TGTGCCAGCAGCCCAGGGCCCGTGTACTCGCGGAGCACAGATACGCAGTATTTT.

This clonotype was counted at least ten times. As DNA, the CDR3 is TGTGCCTCCGGGCGGGCCAACACTGAAGCTTTCTTT. Encoded protein: CASGRANTEAFF. The rearrangement joins TRBV30 to TRBJ1-1; D call uncertain. V lost 7 bases and J 2 bases, leaving 11 bases between the germline ends. The CDR3 consists of 12 residues. Germline lookup yields CDR1 GTSNPN and CDR2 SVGIG (reference sequence).

The J gene is TRBJ2-7, the V gene TRBV19; the match to TRBD1 covers 9 bases. The V gene's germline CDR1 is LNHDA and CDR2 SQIVND (reference sequence). CDR3 length: 15 amino acids. V shed 6 bases, J shed 1 base, and the junction held 7 bases outside the gene matches. The CDR3 loop reads CASRLQGAGSYEQYF. CDR3 DNA: TGTGCCAGTAGACTACAGGGGGCTGGTTCCTACGAGCAGTACTTC.

V and J are TRBV6-2 or TRBV6-3 and TRBJ2-1; 8 bases are shared with TRBD2. The CDR3 spans 16 residues. The germline gives CDR1 MNHEY, CDR2 SVGEGT. V trimming: 7 bases; J trimming: 3 bases; junction bases outside the gene matches: 11. The CDR3 spells CASTRISGMNYNEQFF. In nucleotides, the CDR3 is TGTGCCAGCACAAGAATTAGCGGGATGAACTACAATGAGCAGTTCTTC.

The chain combines TRBV3-1 with TRBJ2-1; D is uncertain. The V end lost 0 bases, the J end lost 2 bases, and 2 bases lay between the germline ends. This CDR3 contains 13 residues. The germline CDR1 and CDR2 sequences are LGHDT and YNNKEL (reference sequence). The CDR3 DNA is TGTGCCAGCAGCCAAGAAGCCTACAATGAGCAGTTCTTC. This sequence encodes CASSQEAYNEQFF.

This clonotype appeared many times. The germline gene is not matched at one end of the junction; a read error may be the cause. The rearrangement links TRBV7-2 to TRBJ1-4; TRBD1 matches 7 bases. The CDR3 spans 21 residues. In germline, CDR1 is SGHTA, CDR2 FQGNSA. CDR3 in DNA: TGCGCCAGCAGCTTGGTGTTTCCCCACCTCCGAGGGGGCCGGACTAATGAAAAACTGTTTTTT. Translating gives CASSLVFPHLRGGRTNEKLFF.

V is TRBV24-1 and J is TRBJ2-6; D is undetermined. Trimming took 3 bases from V and 4 from J, leaving 18 bases between them. CDR1 KGHDR and CDR2 SFDVKD come from the germline V gene. This CDR3 has 18 residues. CDR3: CATSDGLGAPGGANVLTF. The CDR3 DNA reads as TGTGCCACCAGTGATGGCCTAGGTGCGCCTGGCGGGGCCAACGTCCTGACTTTC.

The rearrangement uses TRBV24-1 and TRBJ1-2; TRBD1 aligns across 7 bases. The CDR3 totals 14 residues. Trimming took 7 bases from V and 9 from J; bases not matched to a gene: 13. Germline CDR1 and CDR2: KGHDR and SFDVKD. The CDR3 sequence is CATSQTGDLNSYTF. The CDR3 nucleotides are TGTGCCACCAGCCAAACAGGGGATTTGAATAGCTACACCTTC.

This clonotype was seen ten or more times. The chain links TRBV6-2 or TRBV6-3 to TRBJ1-1; D not resolved. In germline, CDR1 is MNHEY, CDR2 SVGEGT. The CDR3 runs to 12 residues. Deletions cut 3 bases from V and 6 bases from J, with 8 bases between. The CDR3 spells CASSYFNAEAFF. CDR3 coding DNA: TGTGCCAGCAGTTATTTCAACGCTGAAGCTTTCTTT.

This clonotype was seen ten or more times. The chain recombines TRBV7-9 with TRBJ2-7; D unclear. Germline V gives CDR1 SEHNR, CDR2 FQNEAQ (reference sequence). This CDR3 spans 13 amino acids. Trimming removed 7 bases from V and 0 bases from J, with 10 bases in between. Here the CDR3 reads CASISASSYEQYF. The DNA of the CDR3 is TGTGCCAGCATCTCGGCGTCCTCCTACGAGCAGTACTTC.

A few counts support this clonotype. V and J are TRBV10-1 and TRBJ2-1; 12 bases fit TRBD2. Trimming at V came to 10 bases and at J to 10 bases, leaving 8 bases not matched to a gene. Germline V gene sequence: CDR1 WNHNN, CDR2 SYGVQD (reference sequence). This CDR3 contains 13 residues. CDR3 loop: CAIRLAGVDEQFF. CDR3 in DNA: TGCGCCATTCGACTAGCGGGAGTGGACGAGCAGTTCTTC.

This clonotype appeared a few times. This could be a read error, since a much larger clone is one nucleotide away. This rearrangement joins TRBV2 to TRBJ2-1; D possibly corresponds to TRBD2 (5 bases). The CDR3 length is 15 residues. Germline CDR1 is SNHLY and CDR2 is FYNNEI. V shed 8 bases and J shed 5 bases, with 19 bases lying between them. The CDR3 reads CASGARRASHNEQFF. Here the CDR3 DNA reads TGTGCCAGCGGTGCCAGGCGGGCATCCCACAATGAGCAGTTCTTC. The entire variable domain, with the rest obtained from reference TRBV2 and TRBJ2-1, is as follows: EPEVTQTPSHQVTQMGQEVILRCVPISNHLYFYWYRQILGQKVEFLVSFYNNEISEKSEIFDDQFSVERPDGSNFTLKIRSTKLEDSAMYFCASGARRASHNEQFFGPGTRLTVL.

The gene calls are TRBV6-1 and TRBJ2-7; D is undetermined. CDR3 length: 13 amino acids. V was trimmed by 7 bases and J by 4 bases, leaving 14 bases between them. CDR1 is MNHNS and CDR2 is SASEGT in the germline V gene. The CDR3 is CASTPGGVYEQYF. For the CDR3, the DNA is TGTGCCAGCACCCCAGGCGGCGTTTACGAGCAGTACTTC.

The chain couples TRBV12-5 to TRBJ2-1, with a weak D call TRBD2 (6 bases). CDR1 and CDR2 from the germline V gene are LGHNT and FRNRAP. This CDR3 has 14 amino acids. The V end was cut by 6 bases, the J end by 5 bases, with 14 bases between. The CDR3 bases are TGTGCTAGTGGCCGACGGGACTTAAACAATGAGCAGTTCTTC. Translated, it gives CASGRRDLNNEQFF.

This rearrangement joins TRBV6-1 to TRBJ2-7, with TRBD1 as a possible D gene (6 bases). The germline gives CDR1 MNHNS, CDR2 SASEGT. The CDR3 runs 14 residues. The germline V and J ends were trimmed by 6 bases and 2 bases, with 14 bases remaining between them. CDR3 in amino acids: CASREVRDTYEQYF. CDR3 DNA sequence: TGTGCCAGCAGGGAGGTTAGGGACACCTACGAGCAGTACTTC.

There are a few counts of this clonotype. The genes are TRBV9 and TRBJ2-7; 15 bases match TRBD2. Germline V lookup: CDR1 SGDLS, CDR2 YYNGEE. J lost 5 bases, V lost 2 bases, and 5 bases had no gene match. The CDR3 length is 16 residues. CDR3 coding DNA: TGTGCCAGCAGCGTTGGGACTAGCGGGAGGATCCACGAGCAGTACTTC. Residues: CASSVGTSGRIHEQYF.

This clonotype was counted ten times or more. The chain links TRBV10-2 to TRBJ1-1; 8 nucleotides match TRBD1. The length of the CDR3 is 14 residues. V shed 7 bases, J shed 0 bases, and the junction held 4 bases outside the gene matches. The germline gives CDR1 WSHSY, CDR2 SAAADI. CDR3 sequence (DNA): TGCGCCAGCATCATACAGGGGGTGAACACTGAAGCTTTCTTT. It specifies CASIIQGVNTEAFF.

The J gene is TRBJ2-1, the V gene TRBV9; possibly TRBD2 for D (6 bases). Germline V gene sequence: CDR1 SGDLS, CDR2 YYNGEE. The ends were cut back, 8 bases at V and 2 bases at J, with 14 bases in the middle. The CDR3 totals 14 residues. Here the CDR3 DNA reads TGTGCCAGTACCGGCGGGGAGACCTACAATGAGCAGTTCTTC. Protein: CASTGGETYNEQFF.

Only a few counts were recorded for this clonotype. The CDR3 DNA follows: TGTGCCAGCAGCGTAGCTACAGAACTGGGGAGGGAGCAGTTCTTC. Translating gives CASSVATELGREQFF. The V and J genes are TRBV9 and TRBJ2-1; possible D gene TRBD2, 6 bases. Germline values: CDR1 SGDLS, CDR2 YYNGEE. V gave up 0 bases and J gave up 10 bases, with 17 bases separating them. This CDR3 comprises 15 residues.

The CDR3 DNA reads as TGCAGTGCTAGGGACAGGGGTCGGAATCAGCCCCAGCATTTT. Its protein is CSARDRGRNQPQHF. V is TRBV20-1 and J is TRBJ1-5; 9 bases are shared with TRBD1. Per the germline V gene, CDR1 is DFQATT and CDR2 is SNEGSKA (reference sequence). V was clipped by 3 bases and J by 4 bases; unmatched bases: 4. The CDR3 consists of 14 residues.